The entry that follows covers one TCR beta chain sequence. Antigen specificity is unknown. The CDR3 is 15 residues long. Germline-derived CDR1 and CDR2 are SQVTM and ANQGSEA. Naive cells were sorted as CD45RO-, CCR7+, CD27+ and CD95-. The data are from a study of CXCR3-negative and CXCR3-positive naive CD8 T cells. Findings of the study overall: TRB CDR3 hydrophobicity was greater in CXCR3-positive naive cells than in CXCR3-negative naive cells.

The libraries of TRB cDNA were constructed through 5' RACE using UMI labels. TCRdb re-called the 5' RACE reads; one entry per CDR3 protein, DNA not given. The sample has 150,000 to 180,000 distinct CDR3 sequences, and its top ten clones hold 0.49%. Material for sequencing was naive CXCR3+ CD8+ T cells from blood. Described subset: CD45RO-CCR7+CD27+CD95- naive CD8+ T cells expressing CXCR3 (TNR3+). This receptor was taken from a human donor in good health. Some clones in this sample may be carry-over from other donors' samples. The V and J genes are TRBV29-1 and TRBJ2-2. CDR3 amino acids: CSVESRTANTGELFF.